This TCR beta chain is drawn from a study of blood T cell repertoires in COVID-19. On the study more broadly: PBMCs, B-cell-depleted T cells, or T cells provided the cDNA or gDNA that made up the material.

TCRdb keeps only in-frame clones here, not all; method: immunoSEQ multiplex PCR. The sample holds 250,000 or so clones, approximately 89% seen once. The specimen sequenced was peripheral blood. This receptor was taken from a woman in her thirties or forties who had recovered from COVID-19.

CDR3 sequence reads: CASSYYLAGAVSTDTQYF. The CDR3 DNA follows: TGTGCCAGCAGTTATTATTTAGCGGGAGCTGTTAGCACAGATACGCAGTATTTT. The rearrangement links TRBV6-2 or TRBV6-3 to TRBJ2-3; 9 bases are a match to TRBD2. This CDR3 spans 18 amino acids. The J segment lost 0 bases and the V segment lost 3 bases, leaving 10 bases of the junction unmatched. Germline V CDR1 and CDR2: MNHEY, SVGEGT.